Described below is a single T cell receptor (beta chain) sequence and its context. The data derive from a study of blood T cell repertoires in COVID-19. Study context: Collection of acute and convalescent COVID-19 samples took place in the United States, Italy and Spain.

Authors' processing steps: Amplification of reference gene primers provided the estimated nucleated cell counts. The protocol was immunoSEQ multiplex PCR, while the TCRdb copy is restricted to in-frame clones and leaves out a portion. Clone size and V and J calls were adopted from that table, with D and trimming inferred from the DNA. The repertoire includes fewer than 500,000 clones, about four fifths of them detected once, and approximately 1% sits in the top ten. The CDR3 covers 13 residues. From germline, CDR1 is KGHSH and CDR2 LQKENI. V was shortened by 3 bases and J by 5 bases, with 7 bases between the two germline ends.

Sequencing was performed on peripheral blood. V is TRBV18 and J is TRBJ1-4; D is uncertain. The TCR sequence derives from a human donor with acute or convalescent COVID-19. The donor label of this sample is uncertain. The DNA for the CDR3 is TGTGCCAGCTCACCGGCCAGGAATGAAAAACTGTTTTTT. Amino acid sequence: CASSPARNEKLFF.